This T cell receptor (beta chain) originates from a study of blood T cell repertoires in COVID-19. Study as a whole: Sample material is recorded as cDNA or gDNA derived from T cells, B-cell-depleted T cells, or PBMCs.

As originally analysed: Amplifying reference gene primers gave estimates of nucleated cell counts. Repertoires were generated with immunoSEQ multiplex PCR, while TCRdb's copy carries only in-frame clones and drops some. The DNA gave D and trimming, while V, J and clone size come from that table. The profile shows 150,000 to 200,000 clones, roughly 87% of them singletons. Germline assignment: CDR1 GTSNPN and CDR2 SVGIG (reference sequence). V was clipped by 0 bases and J by 6 bases, with 4 bases between them. This CDR3 contains 11 residues. This clonotype was sampled from a man aged 55 to 70 with active or convalescent COVID-19. The sequencing sample was made of peripheral blood. The chain couples TRBV30 to TRBJ2-3; no reliable D call. The CDR3 here is CAWSVLDTQYF. For the CDR3, the DNA is TGTGCCTGGAGTGTACTGGATACGCAGTATTTT.